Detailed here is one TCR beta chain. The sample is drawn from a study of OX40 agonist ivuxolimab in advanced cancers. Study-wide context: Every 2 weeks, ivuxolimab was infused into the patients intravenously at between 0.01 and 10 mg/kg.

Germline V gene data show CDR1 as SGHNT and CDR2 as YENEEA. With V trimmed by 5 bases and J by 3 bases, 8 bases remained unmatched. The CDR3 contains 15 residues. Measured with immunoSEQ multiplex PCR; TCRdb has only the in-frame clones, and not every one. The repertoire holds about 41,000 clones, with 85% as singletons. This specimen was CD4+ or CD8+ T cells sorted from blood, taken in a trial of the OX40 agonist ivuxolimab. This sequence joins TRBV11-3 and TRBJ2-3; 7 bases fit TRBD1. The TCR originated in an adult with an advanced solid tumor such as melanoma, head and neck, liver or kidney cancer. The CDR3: CASSPGRGTTDTQYF. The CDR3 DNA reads TGTGCCAGCAGCCCCGGCAGGGGGACGACAGATACGCAGTATTTT.